Reported below is one TCR beta chain. No cognate antigen has been identified for it. The junction does not match germline at one end; this may be a read error. The CDR1 and CDR2 encoded by the germline V gene (reference sequence) are SSHAT and FNYEAQ. The CDR3 spans 15 residues, from the cysteine through the phenylalanine. The entry retains the CDR3 DNA only, 45 bases that are in frame from base 1. The library came from RACE. TCRdb records NextSeq 500 as the sequencer. During library preparation, unique molecular identifiers were attached to individual cDNA molecules so that TCRs could be counted quantitatively and reproducibly. Each blood RNA sample was used to sequence both TCR alpha and TCR beta chains. The source study handled its data this way. The median number of TCRs per sample was roughly 100,000, ranging from about 23,224 to 690,600. V, J and CDR3 annotation of the TCR reads was performed with the Decombinator software suite. To make PS versus PT1 abundance plots, every sample was subsampled to the same number of TCRs (28,000). TCRs were defined as expanded if absent before sensitization and observed at least eight times at the 2-week time point. TCRdb reanalyzed the raw reads on its own, using fastp at Q25 for trimming and MiXCR for clone calling, and kept in-frame beta chains. Merged by CDR3 protein, the rows form single entries marked with the most common genes and DNA. Clone size and V and J calls follow TCRdb, not the original study. The sample table records under 75,000 distinct CDR3 sequences; 11% of these occur just once. 1.4% of the sample comes from the top ten.

In the paper's terms, the time point label means: patch test 3, about 24 weeks after DPC sensitization. The sample's treatment or condition, from its label and the paper: therapeutic diphenylcyclopropenone sensitization with weekly scalp DPC. At each patch-test visit, blood was drawn before the patch test was applied. Patients were eligible if aged 18 to 70, diagnosed with alopecia and judged suitable for DPC therapy, and pregnant patients were excluded. Total RNA was isolated from unfractionated whole blood collected in Tempus Blood RNA tubes. This entry is derived from a study of human T cells and chemical hapten exposure (dated by TCRdb to the early 2020s). Context from the whole study: For sensitization, 2% DPC in acetone was applied to an approximately 2 cm by approximately 2 cm area of upper inner arm skin. Throughout the study period of around 25 weeks, patients also received therapeutic DPC doses to the scalp every week. Patch testing on the upper back used Finn chambers containing 0.01% DPC, with scoring done after 6 days according to International Contact Dermatitis Research Group standards. The mostly female patient cohort included alopecia areata with under or over 50% scalp involvement, alopecia totalis and alopecia universalis. Libraries were combined into a pool for sequencing, and differences in TCR yield between samples came mainly from small differences in library volumes within the pool. In alopecia patients, the study followed how the peripheral blood TCR repertoire changed in vivo over primary and secondary sensitization to diphenylcyclopropenone (DPC), a hapten. Blood samples were taken from patients before sensitization (week 0) and then at 2, 6 and about 24 weeks after DPC sensitization. Blood for TCR sequencing was provided by twenty-nine alopecia patients at one to four time points (pre-sensitization, 2, 6 and 24 weeks).

General study outcomes and caveats: Expanded TCRs formed significantly more large CDR3 similarity clusters than pre-sensitization or healthy control sets, consistent with antigen-driven responses. Because every patient had alopecia, a presumed autoimmune disease, the patients' immune response might differ from that of healthy individuals. Repeated subsampling changed both the strength of the expansion versus patch-test correlation and the threshold at which the correlation became significant. DPC sensitization did not change the number of TCRs with a frequency above 1 in 1000, and there was no evidence of changes in global repertoire structure. A positive correlation was found between the number of PT1 expanded TCRs and patch test score, with significance reached at thresholds 8, 16 and 32 but not 4.

The receptor's source is a woman aged 45-65 years with alopecia areata. Some clones in this sample may be carry-over from other donors' samples. The rearrangement combines TRBV7-7 with TRBJ2-3; the D gene cannot be named for sure. Sequencing was performed on whole blood, taken in connection with sensitization to the hapten diphenylcyclopropenone (DPC). The DNA sequence is as follows: TGTGCTAGCAGCTTATCTCAGGTAGCCGGGGATACGCAGTATTTT. This yields the protein CASSLSQVAGDTQYF.